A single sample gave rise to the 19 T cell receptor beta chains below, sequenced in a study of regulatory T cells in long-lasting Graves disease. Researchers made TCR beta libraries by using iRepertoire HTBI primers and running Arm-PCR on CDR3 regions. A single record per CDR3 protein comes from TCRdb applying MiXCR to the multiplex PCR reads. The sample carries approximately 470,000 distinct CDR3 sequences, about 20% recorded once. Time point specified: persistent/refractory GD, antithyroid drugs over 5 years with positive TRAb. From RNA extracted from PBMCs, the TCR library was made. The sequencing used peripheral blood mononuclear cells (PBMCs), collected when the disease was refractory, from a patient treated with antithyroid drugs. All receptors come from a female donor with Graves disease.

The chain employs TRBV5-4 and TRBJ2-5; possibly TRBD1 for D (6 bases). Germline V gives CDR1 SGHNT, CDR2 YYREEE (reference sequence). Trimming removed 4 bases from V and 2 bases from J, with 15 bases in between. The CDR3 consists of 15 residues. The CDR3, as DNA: TGTGCCAGCAGCCGAGCTGGACAGTTTCAAGAGACCCAGTACTTC. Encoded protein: CASSRAGQFQETQYF.

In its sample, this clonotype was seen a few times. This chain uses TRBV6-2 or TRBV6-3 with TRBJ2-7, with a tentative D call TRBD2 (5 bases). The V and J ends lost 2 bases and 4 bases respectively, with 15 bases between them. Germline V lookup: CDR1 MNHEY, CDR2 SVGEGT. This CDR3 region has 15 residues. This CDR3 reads CASSYPASPGYEQYF. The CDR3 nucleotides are TGTGCCAGCAGTTACCCGGCTAGCCCTGGGTACGAGCAGTACTTC.

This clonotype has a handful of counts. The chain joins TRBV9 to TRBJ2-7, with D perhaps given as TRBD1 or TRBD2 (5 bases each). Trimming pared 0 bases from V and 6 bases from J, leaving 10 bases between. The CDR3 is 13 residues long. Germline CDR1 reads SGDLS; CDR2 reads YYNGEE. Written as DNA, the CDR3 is TGTGCCAGCAGCGTAGCAGGGACCGGCGAGCAGTACTTC. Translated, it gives CASSVAGTGEQYF.

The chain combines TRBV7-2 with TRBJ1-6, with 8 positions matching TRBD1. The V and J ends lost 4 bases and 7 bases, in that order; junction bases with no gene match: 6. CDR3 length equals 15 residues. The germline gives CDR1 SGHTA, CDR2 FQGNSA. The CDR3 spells CASSSRDRQNSPLHF. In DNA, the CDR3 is TGTGCCAGCAGCTCGAGGGACAGGCAGAATTCACCCCTCCACTTT.

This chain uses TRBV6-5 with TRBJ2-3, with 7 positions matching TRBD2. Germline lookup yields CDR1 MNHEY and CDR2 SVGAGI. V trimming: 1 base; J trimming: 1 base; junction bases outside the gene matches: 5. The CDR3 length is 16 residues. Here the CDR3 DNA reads TGTGCCAGCAGTTACTTAGGGCTAGCGGGCACAGATACGCAGTATTTT. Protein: CASSYLGLAGTDTQYF.

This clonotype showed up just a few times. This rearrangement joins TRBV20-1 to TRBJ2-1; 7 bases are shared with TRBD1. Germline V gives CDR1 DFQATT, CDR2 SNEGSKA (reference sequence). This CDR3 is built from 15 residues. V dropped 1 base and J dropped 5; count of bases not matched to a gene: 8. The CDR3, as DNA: TGCAGTGCTAGAGGCCAGATGACAGGGAACAATGAGCAGTTCTTC. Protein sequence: CSARGQMTGNNEQFF.

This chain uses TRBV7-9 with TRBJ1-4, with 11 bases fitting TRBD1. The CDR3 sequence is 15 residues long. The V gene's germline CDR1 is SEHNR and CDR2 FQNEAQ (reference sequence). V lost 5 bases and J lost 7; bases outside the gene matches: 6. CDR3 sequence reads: CASSPGTGGGEKLFF. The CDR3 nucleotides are TGTGCCAGCAGCCCCGGGACAGGGGGTGGTGAAAAACTGTTTTTT.

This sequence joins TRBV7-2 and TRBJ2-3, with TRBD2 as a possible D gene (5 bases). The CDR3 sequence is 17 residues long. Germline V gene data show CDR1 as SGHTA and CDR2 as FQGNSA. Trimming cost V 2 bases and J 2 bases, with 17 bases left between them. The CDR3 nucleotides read TGTGCCAGCAGCTTATTCGGCAGTCTGACTATCACAGATACGCAGTATTTT. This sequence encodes CASSLFGSLTITDTQYF.

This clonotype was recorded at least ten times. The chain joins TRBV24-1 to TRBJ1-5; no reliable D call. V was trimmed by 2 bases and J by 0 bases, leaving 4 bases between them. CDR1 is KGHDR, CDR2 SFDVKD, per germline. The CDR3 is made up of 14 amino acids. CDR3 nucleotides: TGTGCCACCAGTGATTGGGATAGCAATCAGCCCCAGCATTTT. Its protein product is CATSDWDSNQPQHF.

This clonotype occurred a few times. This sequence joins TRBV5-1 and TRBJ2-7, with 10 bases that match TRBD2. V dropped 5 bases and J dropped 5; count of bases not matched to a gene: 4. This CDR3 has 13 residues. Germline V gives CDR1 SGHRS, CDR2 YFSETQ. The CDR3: CASRASGSDEQYF. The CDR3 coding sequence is TGCGCCAGCAGGGCTAGCGGGAGCGACGAGCAGTACTTC. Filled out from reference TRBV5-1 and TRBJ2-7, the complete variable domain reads KAGVTQTPRYLIKTRGQQVTLSCSPISGHRSVSWYQQTPGQGLQFLFEYFSETQRNKGNFPGRFSGRQFSNSRSEMNVSTLELGDSALYLCASRASGSDEQYFGPGTRLTVT.

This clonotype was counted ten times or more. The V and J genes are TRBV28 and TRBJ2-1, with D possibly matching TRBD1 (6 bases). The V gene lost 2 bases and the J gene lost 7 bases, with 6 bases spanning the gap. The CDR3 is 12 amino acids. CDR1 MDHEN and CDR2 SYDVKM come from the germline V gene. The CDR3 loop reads CASSLRGNEQFF. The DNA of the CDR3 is TGTGCCAGCAGTTTAAGGGGGAATGAGCAGTTCTTC.

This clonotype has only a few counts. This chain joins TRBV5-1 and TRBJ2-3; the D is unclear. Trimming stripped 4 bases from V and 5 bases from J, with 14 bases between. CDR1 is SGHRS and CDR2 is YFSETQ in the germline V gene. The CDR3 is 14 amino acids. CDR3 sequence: CASSQEGPIDTQYF. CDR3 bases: TGCGCCAGCAGCCAGGAAGGGCCCATAGATACGCAGTATTTT. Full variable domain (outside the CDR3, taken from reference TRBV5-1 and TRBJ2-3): KAGVTQTPRYLIKTRGQQVTLSCSPISGHRSVSWYQQTPGQGLQFLFEYFSETQRNKGNFPGRFSGRQFSNSRSEMNVSTLELGDSALYLCASSQEGPIDTQYFGPGTRLTVL.

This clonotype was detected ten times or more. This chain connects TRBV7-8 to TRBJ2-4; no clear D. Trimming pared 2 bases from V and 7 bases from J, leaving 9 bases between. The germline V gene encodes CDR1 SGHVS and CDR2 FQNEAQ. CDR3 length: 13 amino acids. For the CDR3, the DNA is TGTGCCAGCAGCTTACTCACCGCTAACATTCAGTACTTC. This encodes CASSLLTANIQYF.

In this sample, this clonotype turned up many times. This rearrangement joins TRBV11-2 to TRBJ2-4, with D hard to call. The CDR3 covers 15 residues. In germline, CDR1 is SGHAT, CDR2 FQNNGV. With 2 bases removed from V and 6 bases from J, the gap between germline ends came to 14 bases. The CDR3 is CASSLISLLGNIQYF. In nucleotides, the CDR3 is TGTGCCAGCAGCTTAATCTCCCTGCTCGGAAACATTCAGTACTTC.

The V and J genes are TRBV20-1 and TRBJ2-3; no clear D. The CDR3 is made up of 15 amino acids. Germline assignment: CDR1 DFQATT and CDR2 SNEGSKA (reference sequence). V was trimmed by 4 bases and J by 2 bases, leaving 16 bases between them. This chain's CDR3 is CSATRTVDSTDTQYF. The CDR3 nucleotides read TGCAGTGCTACTAGGACGGTAGACTCCACAGATACGCAGTATTTT.

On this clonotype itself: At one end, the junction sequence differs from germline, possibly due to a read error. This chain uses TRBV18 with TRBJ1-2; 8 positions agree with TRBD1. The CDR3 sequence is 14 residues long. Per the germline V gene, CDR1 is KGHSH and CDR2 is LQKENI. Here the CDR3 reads CASSPLGQGDGYAF. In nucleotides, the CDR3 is TGTGCCAGCTCACCCTTAGGACAGGGCGATGGCTACGCCTTC.

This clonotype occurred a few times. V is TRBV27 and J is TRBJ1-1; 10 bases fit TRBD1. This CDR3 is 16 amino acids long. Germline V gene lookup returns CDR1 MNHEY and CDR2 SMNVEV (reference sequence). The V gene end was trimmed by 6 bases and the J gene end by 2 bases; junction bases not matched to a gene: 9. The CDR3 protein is CASSERDRGSNTEAFF. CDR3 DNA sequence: TGTGCCAGCAGCGAACGGGACAGGGGATCCAACACTGAAGCTTTCTTT.

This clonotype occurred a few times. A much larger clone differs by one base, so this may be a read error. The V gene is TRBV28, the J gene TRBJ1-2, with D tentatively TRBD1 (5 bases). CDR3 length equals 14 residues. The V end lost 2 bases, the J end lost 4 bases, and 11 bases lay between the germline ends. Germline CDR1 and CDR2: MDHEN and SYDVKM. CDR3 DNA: TGTGCCAGCAGTTTAGGCGGGGCTAGCTATGGCTACACCTTC. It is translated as CASSLGGASYGYTF.

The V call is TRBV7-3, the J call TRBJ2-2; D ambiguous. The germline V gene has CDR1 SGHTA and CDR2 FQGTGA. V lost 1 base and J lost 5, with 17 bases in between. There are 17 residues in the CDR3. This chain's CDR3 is CASSLMGHQVPTGELFF. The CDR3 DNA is TGTGCCAGCAGCTTAATGGGCCACCAGGTTCCTACCGGGGAGCTGTTTTTT.